The clone carrying this TCR beta chain came up many times. The TCR beta CDR3 regions underwent amplification using RNA transcripts as the source. The primer set for the first-round RT-PCR of the TCR CDR3 was HTBI. TCRdb re-derived calls from the multiplex PCR reads in MiXCR, one entry per CDR3 protein. The sample lists about 280,000 distinct CDR3 sequences, approximately 26% occurring once. This record belongs to a study of T cells in Graves' hyperthyroidism and ophthalmopathy. V lost 6 bases, J lost 4 bases, and 7 bases lay in between. The length of the CDR3 is 13 residues. The specimen sequenced was blood. The rearrangement uses TRBV12-3 or TRBV12-4 and TRBJ2-6; D is undetermined. This TCR was recovered from a man aged 35 to 55 with Graves' hyperthyroidism that later progressed to Graves' ophthalmopathy. CDR3 nucleotides: TGTGCCAGCAGAGTGTTGGGGGCCAACGTCCTGACTTTC. Protein product: CASRVLGANVLTF.